These T cell receptor beta chains were read from a single sample in a study of shared clonotypes between healthy human individuals. Repertoires were generated with immunoSEQ multiplex PCR, while TCRdb's copy carries only in-frame clones and drops some. The sample lists some 2.1 million clones; over 85% were seen once. Sequenced material: naive CD8+ T cells from PBMCs. These TCRs come from a man in his late teens or twenties in good health. Some clones in this sample may be carry-over from other donors' samples. The CDR3 runs from the conserved cysteine through the conserved F or W. D genes are given only for firm matches. The size entry is marked missing in some rows and otherwise reads once, few, many or a size class.

J: TRBJ1-1
V: TRBV6-5
D: NA
size: NA
CDR3: CASSYSGRGGTEAFF
DNA: TGTGCCAGCAGTTACTCAGGCCGAGGAGGCACTGAAGCTTTCTTT

J: TRBJ2-1
V: TRBV5-4
D: NA
size: NA
CDR3: CASSLAQAHEQFF
DNA: TGTGCCAGCAGCTTGGCCCAAGCCCATGAGCAGTTCTTC

J: TRBJ1-5
V: TRBV6-6
D: TRBD1
size: NA
CDR3: CASSPRTGYQPQHF
DNA: TGTGCCAGCAGCCCTAGGACAGGGTATCAGCCCCAGCATTTT

J: TRBJ2-2
V: TRBV10-1
D: TRBD1
size: NA
CDR3: CASSVGTGGLFF
DNA: TGCGCCAGCAGTGTTGGGACAGGGGGGCTGTTTTTT

J: TRBJ2-1
V: TRBV28
D: NA
size: NA
CDR3: CASSPSYRGGEQFF
DNA: TGTGCCAGCAGTCCGAGTTACAGGGGAGGTGAGCAGTTCTTC

J: TRBJ1-2
V: TRBV5-5
D: TRBD1
size: NA
CDR3: CASSWTGFGYTF
DNA: TGTGCCAGCAGTTGGACAGGGTTTGGCTACACCTTC

J: TRBJ2-5
V: TRBV27
D: TRBD2
size: NA
CDR3: CASSRSSGSYQETQYF
DNA: TGTGCCAGCAGCCGTTCTAGCGGGAGCTACCAAGAGACCCAGTACTTC

J: TRBJ1-6
V: TRBV13
D: NA
size: NA
CDR3: CASSFQGPGSPLHF
DNA: TGTGCCAGCAGCTTTCAGGGGCCTGGGTCACCCCTCCACTTT

J: TRBJ2-3
V: TRBV7-9
D: TRBD2
size: once
CDR3: CASSLVGGSGRTDTQYF
DNA: TGTGCCAGCAGCTTAGTTGGCGGGAGTGGTCGCACAGATACGCAGTATTTT

J: TRBJ2-7
V: TRBV5-1
D: TRBD2
size: NA
CDR3: CASSSRGLAGFDYEQYF
DNA: TGCGCCAGCAGCTCAAGAGGACTAGCGGGATTCGATTACGAGCAGTACTTC

J: TRBJ1-2
V: TRBV27
D: NA
size: NA
CDR3: CASRSTGGGGDYTF
DNA: TGTGCCAGCAGGAGTACCGGAGGGGGTGGTGACTACACCTTC